These 27 T cell receptor beta chains originate from one sample sequenced in a study of cytomegalovirus exposure and HLA in healthy donors. PCR amplification relied on 60 Vbeta primers (plus 13 Jbeta primers). TCRdb keeps only in-frame clones here, not all; method: immunoSEQ multiplex PCR. The table has about 120,000 clones, about 75% seen once; the top ten hold about 2.8%. Material: PBMCs. These receptors were collected from a middle-aged woman in good health and CMV-seropositive.

The chain employs TRBV27 and TRBJ2-1; D ambiguous. The CDR3 is 11 amino acids. Germline V gene data show CDR1 as MNHEY and CDR2 as SMNVEV (reference sequence). Trimming shortened V by 6 bases and J by 7 bases, and 7 bases separated the two germline ends. The CDR3 region is CASSLRNEQFF. The DNA for the CDR3 is TGTGCCAGCAGCCTCCGGAATGAGCAGTTCTTC.

A remark on this clone: The junction departs from the called germline gene at one end, perhaps through a read error. This rearrangement joins TRBV7-3 to TRBJ2-2, with D uncertain. CDR1 and CDR2 from the germline V gene are SGHTA and FQGTGA. CDR3 length: 14 residues. The CDR3: CANSLGVNTGELFF. CDR3 DNA sequence: TGTGCCAACAGCTTAGGAGTGAACACCGGGGAGCTGTTTTTT.

In regard to this clone: Other DNA sequences in the same sample also yield this CDR3. The chain carries TRBV28 and TRBJ1-1; D possibly corresponds to TRBD1 (5 bases). The CDR3 sequence is 12 residues long. Germline CDR1 and CDR2: MDHEN and SYDVKM. The V and J ends lost 6 bases and 4 bases respectively, with 9 bases between them. The CDR3 is CASSRVSTEAFF. The DNA of the CDR3 is TGTGCCAGCAGCAGGGTGAGCACTGAAGCTTTCTTT. The complete variable domain, with remaining parts taken from reference TRBV28 and TRBJ1-1, reads DVKVTQSSRYLVKRTGEKVFLECVQDMDHENMFWYRQDPGLGLRLIYFSYDVKMKEKGDIPEGYSVSREKKERFSLILESASTNQTSMYLCASSRVSTEAFFGQGTRLTVV.

The table lists this clone with a count of one. This chain joins TRBV7-9 and TRBJ1-5; 10 nucleotides align to TRBD1. V was pared by 5 bases and J by 6 bases, with 4 bases of the junction left unmatched. Per germline, CDR1 SEHNR and CDR2 FQNEAQ (reference sequence). This CDR3 has 14 amino acids. CDR3 coding DNA: TGTGCCAGCAGCCCGGGGACAGGGGTTCAGCCCCAGCATTTT. This encodes CASSPGTGVQPQHF.

J is TRBJ2-3 and V is TRBV29-1, with D perhaps TRBD1 (5 bases). Per the germline V gene, CDR1 is SQVTM and CDR2 is ANQGSEA. V gave up 6 bases and J gave up 1 base, with 11 bases separating them. The CDR3 sequence is 13 residues long. The CDR3 coding sequence is TGCAGCGTCCAAGACAGAGGCACAGATACGCAGTATTTT. Its protein product is CSVQDRGTDTQYF.

The chain joins TRBV27 to TRBJ2-1; TRBD2 agrees at 10 bases. Germline V gene data show CDR1 as MNHEY and CDR2 as SMNVEV (reference sequence). This CDR3 is built from 16 residues. After removal of 6 bases from V and 7 bases from J, the junction contained 12 bases not matched to a gene. The CDR3 sequence is CASSLRAGGPRNEQFF. CDR3 nucleotides: TGTGCCAGCAGCCTGAGAGCGGGAGGGCCGAGGAATGAGCAGTTCTTC.

This chain joins TRBV19 and TRBJ1-5; tentatively, D is TRBD1 (5 bases). Trimming took 5 bases from V and 9 from J, leaving 11 bases between them. CDR3 length: 12 amino acids. Germline-derived CDR1 and CDR2 are LNHDA and SQIVND (reference sequence). The CDR3 coding sequence is TGTGCCAGTAGTCTGGGGGGATGGCCCCAGCATTTT. Protein: CASSLGGWPQHF.

This chain links TRBV11-2 with TRBJ1-3; no definite D call. The CDR3 has 15 residues. The germline gives CDR1 SGHAT, CDR2 FQNNGV. V shed 2 bases and J shed 0 bases, with 8 bases lying between them. This CDR3 is CASSLIRGSGNTIYF. The CDR3 nucleotides read TGTGCCAGCAGCTTAATACGGGGCTCTGGAAACACCATATATTTT.

The chain employs TRBV27 and TRBJ2-1, with TRBD2 matching over 7 bases. Germline CDR1 reads MNHEY; CDR2 reads SMNVEV (reference sequence). The CDR3 sequence is 16 residues long. Trimming cost V 5 bases and J 3 bases; bases outside gene matches: 10. CDR3 region: CASSPNQRGGYNEQFF. The CDR3 bases are TGTGCCAGCAGTCCGAATCAGCGGGGAGGCTACAATGAGCAGTTCTTC.

The chain has TRBV6-6 and TRBJ2-5; D is uncertain. CDR3 length: 14 amino acids. Germline V gives CDR1 MNHNY, CDR2 SVGAGI (reference sequence). With 6 bases removed from V and 0 bases from J, the gap between germline ends came to 11 bases. CDR3 in DNA: TGTGCCAGCAGCAGACGACTGAACCAAGAGACCCAGTACTTC. Protein product: CASSRRLNQETQYF.

The V and J genes are TRBV7-2 and TRBJ2-5; the D is unclear. The germline gives CDR1 SGHTA, CDR2 FQGNSA. With 5 bases removed from V and 2 bases from J, the gap between germline ends came to 9 bases. The CDR3 spans 13 residues. The CDR3 region is CASSPTRQETQYF. The CDR3 nucleotides are TGTGCCAGCAGCCCAACACGTCAAGAGACCCAGTACTTC.

The rearrangement joins TRBV27 to TRBJ2-1; a possible D gene is TRBD1 (7 bases). Germline V gene data show CDR1 as MNHEY and CDR2 as SMNVEV (reference sequence). Trimming removed 2 bases at V and 5 bases at J, with 13 bases between. The CDR3 contains 15 residues. The CDR3: CASSLGRGANNEQFF. The CDR3, as DNA: TGTGCCAGCAGTTTAGGCAGGGGGGCAAACAATGAGCAGTTCTTC.

This chain links TRBV28 with TRBJ2-1; TRBD2 aligns across 12 bases. Germline V gives CDR1 MDHEN, CDR2 SYDVKM. The junction had 4 bases not matched to a gene; V was cut back by 2 bases and J by 5 bases. The CDR3 covers 16 residues. CDR3: CASSLPASGRDNEQFF. The CDR3, as DNA: TGTGCCAGCAGTTTACCCGCTAGCGGGAGGGACAATGAGCAGTTCTTC.

For this clone: Its ends do not fully match the called genes, so a read error is possible. The rearrangement uses TRBV7-7 and TRBJ1-1, with a possible D match to TRBD1 (5 bases). Germline V gene sequence: CDR1 SSHAT, CDR2 FNYEAQ (reference sequence). CDR3 size: 13 residues. CDR3 bases: TGTGCTAGCAGCTTAGACAGGAACACTGAAGCTTTCTTT. Translation: CASSLDRNTEAFF. Together with reference TRBV7-7 and TRBJ1-1, the CDR3 gives the full variable domain: GAGVSQSPRYKVTKRGQDVTLRCDPISSHATLYWYQQALGQGPEFLTYFNYEAQPDKSGLPSDRFSAERPEGSISTLTIQRTEQRDSAMYRCASSLDRNTEAFFGQGTRLTVV.

In nucleotides, the CDR3 is TGTGCCTGGGGACCAGGGTACGGAGAGACCCAGTACTTC. This gives the protein CAWGPGYGETQYF. This chain links TRBV30 with TRBJ2-5; the D gene is possibly TRBD1 (5 bases). CDR1 and CDR2 from the germline V gene are GTSNPN and SVGIG (reference sequence). The CDR3 extends over 13 amino acids. The ends were cut back, 5 bases at V and 4 bases at J, with 14 bases in the middle.

The chain uses TRBV19 and TRBJ1-3; 7 bases align to TRBD1. Germline CDR1 is LNHDA and CDR2 is SQIVND (reference sequence). CDR3 length: 15 amino acids. The V and J ends lost 6 bases and 3 bases, in that order; junction bases with no gene match: 8. The CDR3 DNA reads TGTGCCAGTAGCCTCGCAGGGACAGATGGAAACACCATATATTTT. Encoded protein: CASSLAGTDGNTIYF.

V usage is TRBV7-2 and J usage is TRBJ2-7, with D possibly being TRBD2 (5 bases). The germline V gene encodes CDR1 SGHTA and CDR2 FQGNSA. The CDR3 extends over 14 amino acids. The ends were cut back, 1 base at V and 3 bases at J, with 10 bases in the middle. For the CDR3, the DNA is TGTGCCAGCAGCTTAGGAGGGCGGATCTACGAGCAGTACTTC. As protein: CASSLGGRIYEQYF. The variable domain in full, with the rest retrieved from reference TRBV7-2 and TRBJ2-7, is GAGVSQSPSNKVTEKGKDVELRCDPISGHTALYWYRQSLGQGLEFLIYFQGNSAPDKSGLPSDRFSAERTGGSVSTLTIQRTQQEDSAVYLCASSLGGRIYEQYFGPGTRLTVT.

Only a few counts were recorded for this clone. The chain has TRBV30 and TRBJ1-6; TRBD1 agrees at 7 bases. The CDR3 spans 15 residues. From germline, CDR1 is GTSNPN and CDR2 SVGIG (reference sequence). After removal of 2 bases from V and 9 bases from J, the junction contained 10 bases not matched to a gene. DNA for the CDR3: TGTGCCTGGAGTACCCTCACAGGGGATAGTTCACCCCTCCACTTT. It codes for CAWSTLTGDSSPLHF.

V gene TRBV6-5 combines with J gene TRBJ1-2, with 9 bases fitting TRBD1. Germline lookup yields CDR1 MNHEY and CDR2 SVGAGI. The CDR3 has 14 amino acids. V was clipped by 7 bases and J by 2 bases; unmatched bases: 5. The CDR3 is CASKRTGDNYGYTF. In DNA form, the CDR3 reads TGTGCCAGCAAGAGGACAGGGGACAACTATGGCTACACCTTC.

CDR3 in DNA: TGTGCCAGCAGCTTTCAGGGGGCAGATACGCAGTATTTT. Protein sequence: CASSFQGADTQYF. The genes are TRBV7-3 and TRBJ2-3; 7 nucleotides align to TRBD1. The germline V gene has CDR1 SGHTA and CDR2 FQGTGA. Trimming at V came to 3 bases and at J to 4 bases, leaving 1 base not matched to a gene. This CDR3 is 13 amino acids long.

The chain employs TRBV7-9 and TRBJ2-7; possible D gene TRBD2, 5 bases. With 5 bases removed from V and 2 bases from J, the gap between germline ends came to 16 bases. This CDR3 is 15 amino acids long. Germline V CDR1 and CDR2: SEHNR, FQNEAQ (reference sequence). The CDR3 bases are TGTGCCAGCAGCAACAGCGGCCGGGGAACCTACGAGCAGTACTTC. This gives the protein CASSNSGRGTYEQYF.

V is TRBV30 and J is TRBJ1-1; the match to TRBD1 covers 8 bases. Losses at the gene ends were 4 bases for V and 3 bases for J; bases not matched to a gene: 4. Germline V gene data show CDR1 as GTSNPN and CDR2 as SVGIG (reference sequence). This CDR3 is built from 13 residues. The CDR3 nucleotides are TGTGCCTGGAACGACAGGGGAGACACTGAAGCTTTCTTT. Translating it yields CAWNDRGDTEAFF. Based on the CDR3 plus reference TRBV30 and TRBJ1-1, the full variable domain is SQTIHQWPATLVQPVGSPLSLECTVEGTSNPNLYWYRQAAGRGLQLLFYSVGIGQISSEVPQNLSASRPQDRQFILSSKKLLLSDSGFYLCAWNDRGDTEAFFGQGTRLTVV.

CDR3 sequence: CASSQDPRLRRNEKLFF. For the CDR3, the DNA is TGTGCCAGCAGCCAAGATCCGAGACTAAGAAGAAATGAAAAACTGTTTTTT. J is TRBJ1-4 and V is TRBV4-2, with D unclear. The germline gives CDR1 LGHNA, CDR2 YNFKEQ. The ends were cut back, 0 bases at V and 5 bases at J, with 16 bases in the middle. This CDR3 comprises 17 residues.

The chain recombines TRBV11-2 with TRBJ2-7; tentatively, D is TRBD1 (6 bases). The CDR3 totals 13 residues. Germline loops: CDR1 SGHAT, CDR2 FQNNGV. Trimming removed 4 bases at V and 4 bases at J, with 11 bases between. CDR3 residues: CASSWNTGYEQYF. CDR3 nucleotides: TGTGCCAGCAGCTGGAATACAGGGTACGAGCAGTACTTC.

This chain links TRBV5-8 with TRBJ1-1; TRBD1 aligns across 7 bases. Germline assignment: CDR1 SGHTS and CDR2 YDEGEE. Trimming took 1 base from V and 7 from J; bases not matched to a gene: 22. This CDR3 has 19 amino acids. The chain's CDR3 is CASSLWGPTPEQGPFEAFF. CDR3 nucleotide sequence: TGTGCCAGCAGCTTGTGGGGGCCCACTCCGGAACAGGGGCCGTTTGAAGCTTTCTTT.

The rearrangement uses TRBV28 and TRBJ2-7, with D maybe TRBD1 (6 bases). Germline V lookup: CDR1 MDHEN, CDR2 SYDVKM. The CDR3 runs 12 residues. Trimming shortened V by 6 bases and J by 4 bases, and 10 bases separated the two germline ends. CDR3 DNA: TGTGCCAGCAGCCTAAGGGGGTACGAGCAGTACTTC. It yields the protein CASSLRGYEQYF. Combining the CDR3 with reference TRBV28 and TRBJ2-7 gives the whole variable domain DVKVTQSSRYLVKRTGEKVFLECVQDMDHENMFWYRQDPGLGLRLIYFSYDVKMKEKGDIPEGYSVSREKKERFSLILESASTNQTSMYLCASSLRGYEQYFGPGTRLTVT.

This clone came up a few times. The chain combines TRBV5-1 with TRBJ2-7; TRBD1 matches at 9 bases. This CDR3 contains 16 residues. V was pared by 4 bases and J by 2 bases, with 10 bases of the junction left unmatched. The germline CDR1 and CDR2 sequences are SGHRS and YFSETQ. Here the CDR3 reads CASSLLPGQGTYEQYF. CDR3 bases: TGCGCCAGCAGCCTACTACCGGGACAGGGAACCTACGAGCAGTACTTC.